Reported below is one T cell receptor beta chain. As yet, its antigen is unknown. The entry originates in a study of graft-versus-host responses after intestinal transplantation. Study-wide context: Transplant recipients had multivisceral, liver-intestinal, or isolated intestinal grafts. The recipients all started with anti-thymocyte globulin induction and then took tacrolimus and steroids for roughly three years. Study-wide findings and caveats: Peak levels of circulating GvH clones tracked with early post-transplant HvG declines. Where graft-donor T cell macrochimerism was present, patients had high graft-versus-host to host-versus-graft clonal ratios in allografts.

Germline V lookup: CDR1 SGHAT, CDR2 FQDESV (reference sequence). This CDR3 is 12 amino acids long. Trimming left V 5 bases short and J 6 bases short, with 9 bases between. The assay was immunoSEQ multiplex PCR, and TCRdb's table has in-frame clones only and misses some. This sample has more than 80,000 clones, with 88% found just once. The rearrangement joins TRBV11-1 to TRBJ2-3, with a weak D call TRBD1 (5 bases). The sample here was unstimulated CD4+ T cells sorted from spleen or lymph node cells, taken before transplant. This sequence was found in a human donor who was the organ donor for an intestinal transplant. CDR3 protein: CASSPNRDTQYF. The CDR3 DNA reads TGTGCCAGCAGCCCTAACAGGGATACGCAGTATTTT.